This passage covers 28 T cell receptor beta chains from one sample sequenced in a study of beta chain features in type 1 diabetes. Study-wide findings and caveats: People with Type 1 diabetes carried modestly yet significantly shorter TCRB CDR3s in all four CD4+ subsets.

No antigens are known for them. What was sequenced were expressed TCRB transcripts, since all of the isolated RNA had been reverse transcribed. Here immunoSEQ multiplex PCR was the method, and the copy in TCRdb shows in-frame clones only, minus some. Here the sample spans hundreds of thousands of clones, over 10% being singletons. The sequenced material came from naive CD4+ T cells from blood. The receptors come from a woman aged 18-29 years with type 1 diabetes.

This clone was seen only a few times. The CDR3 loop is CASSLRKDRSNIQYF. The CDR3 nucleotides are TGTGCCAGCAGCTTAAGGAAGGACAGGTCAAACATTCAGTACTTC. The genes are TRBV11-1 and TRBJ2-4; TRBD1 matches at 7 bases. From germline, CDR1 is SGHAT and CDR2 FQDESV (reference sequence). The trim removed 2 bases at V and 6 bases at J, leaving 7 bases unmatched. This CDR3 has 15 amino acids. The full variable domain, completed using reference TRBV11-1 and TRBJ2-4, is EAEVAQSPRYKITEKSQAVAFWCDPISGHATLYWYRQILGQGPELLVQFQDESVVDDSQLPKDRFSAERLKGVDSTLKIQPAELGDSAMYLCASSLRKDRSNIQYFGAGTRLSVL.

This clone has just a few counts. The V call is TRBV11-2, the J call TRBJ2-7; D is ambiguous. V dropped 1 base and J dropped 1 base, with 8 bases sitting between them. There are 14 residues in the CDR3. Germline CDR1 is SGHAT and CDR2 is FQNNGV. This chain's CDR3 is CASSLVGRSYEQYF. The CDR3 coding sequence is TGTGCCAGCAGCTTAGTTGGCAGATCCTACGAGCAGTACTTC.

This clone appeared a few times. This chain connects TRBV18 to TRBJ2-3, with a weak D call TRBD1 (5 bases). V lost 4 bases, J lost 6 bases, and 5 bases lay in between. CDR1 and CDR2 from the germline V gene are KGHSH and LQKENI. There are 11 residues in the CDR3. CDR3 bases: TGTGCCAGCTCACAGGGGGATACGCAGTATTTT. It codes for CASSQGDTQYF.

This clone was counted a few times. The chain employs TRBV29-1 and TRBJ2-5; D unresolved. Trimming took 3 bases from V and 5 from J, leaving 10 bases between them. The length of the CDR3 is 12 residues. The germline gives CDR1 SQVTM, CDR2 ANQGSEA. Here the CDR3 reads CSVDPSAETQYF. The CDR3 DNA is TGCAGCGTTGACCCCAGCGCCGAGACCCAGTACTTC.

The chain joins TRBV7-9 to TRBJ2-3; possible D gene TRBD2, 5 bases. V was pared by 3 bases and J by 3 bases, with 10 bases between. This CDR3 spans 14 amino acids. Germline CDR1 and CDR2: SEHNR and FQNEAQ (reference sequence). This chain's CDR3 is CASSFEGLTDTQYF. CDR3 nucleotides: TGTGCCAGCAGCTTTGAGGGTTTGACAGATACGCAGTATTTT.

Of note for this clone: This sample includes further DNA sequences coding for the same CDR3. V usage is TRBV6-5 and J usage is TRBJ1-1; D is ambiguous. The CDR3 extends over 13 amino acids. Deletions cut 0 bases from V and 5 bases from J, with 7 bases between. In germline, CDR1 is MNHEY, CDR2 SVGAGI. CDR3 region: CASSYSRGTEAFF. CDR3 DNA: TGTGCCAGCAGTTACTCTAGAGGGACTGAAGCTTTCTTT.

This clone has more than one count but fewer than ten. V and J are TRBV7-2 and TRBJ2-5, with a weak D call TRBD1 (6 bases). Per the germline V gene, CDR1 is SGHTA and CDR2 is FQGNSA. This CDR3 contains 13 residues. V gave up 6 bases and J gave up 4 bases, with 12 bases separating them. The CDR3 DNA reads TGTGCCAGCAGGAATCGAGGGGGAGAGACCCAGTACTTC. Its protein product is CASRNRGGETQYF.

The V call is TRBV11-2, the J call TRBJ1-4; D is uncertain. Germline V gives CDR1 SGHAT, CDR2 FQNNGV. The CDR3 covers 14 residues. V was pared by 3 bases and J by 7 bases, with 12 bases between. The chain's CDR3 is CASSFLGRGEKLFF. The CDR3 nucleotides are TGTGCCAGCAGCTTTCTAGGGCGGGGTGAAAAACTGTTTTTT.

The rearrangement joins TRBV14 to TRBJ1-1; no clear D gene. V was shortened by 2 bases and J by 1 base, with 8 bases between the two germline ends. The CDR3 covers 14 residues. CDR1 is SGHDN and CDR2 is FVKESK in the germline V gene. CDR3 in DNA: TGTGCCAGCAGCCAACAGGTCCGGAACACTGAAGCTTTCTTT. Its translation: CASSQQVRNTEAFF.

This clone was seen a handful of times. The chain has TRBV14 and TRBJ1-6; TRBD1 might be the D (5 bases). The V gene's germline CDR1 is SGHDN and CDR2 FVKESK. The CDR3 is made up of 13 amino acids. V dropped 5 bases and J dropped 11 bases, with 13 bases sitting between them. The CDR3 sequence is CASSFQGGAPLHF. The CDR3 coding sequence is TGTGCCAGCAGCTTTCAGGGAGGGGCACCCCTCCACTTT.

In this sample, this clone turned up a few times. The rearrangement uses TRBV4-1 and TRBJ1-5; 7 bases agree with TRBD1. The CDR3 length is 19 residues. Germline CDR1 and CDR2: MGHRA and YSYEKL. Trimming removed 0 bases from V and 0 bases from J; junction bases left unmatched: 11. The CDR3 nucleotides read TGCGCCAGCAGCCAAGACCCCTTTATGGGACAGTTTAGCAATCAGCCCCAGCATTTT. Its translation: CASSQDPFMGQFSNQPQHF.

The CDR3 sequence is CASSGLTGNTEAFF. Written as DNA, the CDR3 is TGCGCCAGCAGCGGGTTGACAGGGAACACTGAAGCTTTCTTT. The rearrangement links TRBV5-1 to TRBJ1-1; perhaps TRBD1 as D (6 bases). This CDR3 spans 14 amino acids. V was trimmed by 4 bases and J by 1 base, leaving 11 bases between them. Germline assignment: CDR1 SGHRS and CDR2 YFSETQ.

The chain employs TRBV28 and TRBJ2-7; no clear D. The CDR3 runs to 15 residues. V shed 2 bases and J shed 0 bases, with 11 bases lying between them. The germline V gene has CDR1 MDHEN and CDR2 SYDVKM. The CDR3 nucleotides are TGTGCCAGCAGTTTAGGCCGGTCGGGCTCCTACGAGCAGTACTTC. It translates to CASSLGRSGSYEQYF.

This chain links TRBV11-2 with TRBJ2-3; D gene ambiguous. CDR3 size: 14 residues. V lost 3 bases and J lost 0, with 7 bases in between. Germline V gene data show CDR1 as SGHAT and CDR2 as FQNNGV. CDR3 coding DNA: TGTGCCAGCAGCTTCGCACTGAGCACAGATACGCAGTATTTT. Translating it yields CASSFALSTDTQYF.

The rearrangement uses TRBV19 and TRBJ1-1; possible D gene TRBD1, 5 bases. Germline values: CDR1 LNHDA, CDR2 SQIVND (reference sequence). The CDR3 has 14 amino acids. The V end was cut by 6 bases, the J end by 0 bases, with 11 bases between. The CDR3 DNA sequence: TGTGCCAGTAGAGTGGCAGGGATGAACACTGAAGCTTTCTTT. It encodes CASRVAGMNTEAFF.

A few counts support this clone. This chain links TRBV25-1 with TRBJ2-1, with no clear D. V dropped 5 bases and J dropped 9 bases, with 11 bases sitting between them. The CDR3 has 12 amino acids. CDR1 is MGHDK, CDR2 SYGVNS, per germline. CDR3 DNA: TGTGCCAGCAGTAGTGCCGTGGCTGAGCAGTTCTTC. The encoded protein is CASSSAVAEQFF.

This chain connects TRBV18 to TRBJ2-3; D unclear. The CDR3 runs to 15 residues. Germline V gene data show CDR1 as KGHSH and CDR2 as LQKENI. Between the trimmed V and J ends, which lost 3 bases and 3 bases, there was a span of 13 bases. Written as DNA, the CDR3 is TGTGCCAGCTCACCTTTTATGTATCAGACAGATACGCAGTATTTT. Translation gives CASSPFMYQTDTQYF.

This sequence joins TRBV13 and TRBJ2-3; 10 positions match TRBD2. Germline trimming cut 5 bases from V and 2 bases from J; bases unmatched to any gene: 10. The CDR3 contains 17 residues. Germline V lookup: CDR1 PRHDT, CDR2 FYEKMQ (reference sequence). The CDR3 DNA reads TGTGCCAGCAGCGGCCCTGTAGCGGGGGGAGTCACAGATACGCAGTATTTT. Protein: CASSGPVAGGVTDTQYF.

In its sample, this clone was seen a few times. The chain is built from TRBV7-3 and TRBJ2-5; 8 bases are shared with TRBD2. V lost 5 bases to trimming and J lost 1 base; unmatched junction nucleotides: 6. CDR3 size: 15 residues. Germline lookup yields CDR1 SGHTA and CDR2 FQGTGA. The CDR3 loop is CASSLSGLAQETQYF. The CDR3 DNA sequence: TGTGCCAGCAGCCTATCAGGACTAGCCCAAGAGACCCAGTACTTC. Full variable domain (missing parts from reference TRBV7-3 and TRBJ2-5): GAGVSQTPSNKVTEKGKYVELRCDPISGHTALYWYRQSLGQGPEFLIYFQGTGAADDSGLPNDRFFAVRPEGSVSTLKIQRTERGDSAVYLCASSLSGLAQETQYFGPGTRLLVL.

In its sample, this clone was seen a few times. This chain connects TRBV29-1 to TRBJ1-3; 11 nucleotides match TRBD1. The V gene end was trimmed by 6 bases and the J gene end by 3 bases; junction bases not matched to a gene: 4. Germline CDR1 is SQVTM and CDR2 is ANQGSEA. This CDR3 has 14 residues. The CDR3 region has the DNA TGCAGCGTCGAGGACAGGGGGCTTGGAAACACCATATATTTT. Its translation: CSVEDRGLGNTIYF.

This clone was observed a few times. This rearrangement joins TRBV14 to TRBJ2-1; D not resolved. From germline, CDR1 is SGHDN and CDR2 FVKESK. The ends were cut back, 3 bases at V and 4 bases at J, with 7 bases in the middle. The CDR3 sequence is 13 residues long. The DNA for the CDR3 is TGTGCCAGCAGCCAGTCACAGTACAATGAGCAGTTCTTC. Translated, it gives CASSQSQYNEQFF.

The sample holds a few counts of this clone. This chain uses TRBV9 with TRBJ2-5, with D possibly being TRBD1 (6 bases). This CDR3 contains 14 residues. Germline CDR1 is SGDLS and CDR2 is YYNGEE. V dropped 0 bases and J dropped 5 bases, with 11 bases sitting between them. CDR3 bases: TGTGCCAGCAGCGTAGATGGACAGTGGGAGACCCAGTACTTC. Its translation is CASSVDGQWETQYF. The full variable domain, in which reference TRBV9 and TRBJ2-5 provide the parts outside the CDR3, is DSGVTQTPKHLITATGQRVTLRCSPRSGDLSVYWYQQSLDQGLQFLIQYYNGEERAKGNILERFSAQQFPDLHSELNLSSLELGDSALYFCASSVDGQWETQYFGPGTRLLVL.

The rearrangement joins TRBV30 to TRBJ2-7, with D maybe TRBD2 (5 bases). This CDR3 spans 13 amino acids. Germline V gene lookup returns CDR1 GTSNPN and CDR2 SVGIG (reference sequence). V lost 7 bases and J 0 bases, leaving 13 bases between the germline ends. Here the CDR3 reads CASRLGSSYEQYF. The CDR3 coding sequence is TGTGCCTCAAGACTGGGGAGCTCCTACGAGCAGTACTTC.

The V call is TRBV10-2, the J call TRBJ1-6; no clear D. Germline V gene sequence: CDR1 WSHSY, CDR2 SAAADI. The CDR3 sequence is 13 residues long. V gave up 6 bases and J gave up 8 bases, with 11 bases separating them. The CDR3 is CASRQVWDSPLHF. Written as DNA, the CDR3 is TGCGCCAGCAGGCAGGTTTGGGATTCACCCCTCCACTTT.

This clone was seen more than once but under ten times. This chain links TRBV7-9 with TRBJ2-2; TRBD1 is a possible D gene (6 bases). The V gene lost 2 bases and the J gene lost 5 bases, with 9 bases spanning the gap. Germline loops: CDR1 SEHNR, CDR2 FQNEAQ (reference sequence). The CDR3 length is 14 residues. Written as DNA, the CDR3 is TGTGCCAGCAGCTTACAGGGGACGACCGGGGAGCTGTTTTTT. This sequence encodes CASSLQGTTGELFF.

Only a few counts were recorded for this clone. This chain links TRBV28 with TRBJ2-5; a weak D match, TRBD2 (6 bases). This CDR3 is 13 amino acids long. From germline, CDR1 is MDHEN and CDR2 SYDVKM. V lost 6 bases and J lost 3, with 11 bases in between. The CDR3 DNA sequence: TGTGCCAGCAGACTTTGGGAGGAAGAGACCCAGTACTTC. Its protein is CASRLWEEETQYF.

The chain carries TRBV19 and TRBJ2-1; 8 bases map to TRBD2. V was clipped by 5 bases and J by 5 bases; unmatched bases: 5. The CDR3 runs 14 residues. Germline assignment: CDR1 LNHDA and CDR2 SQIVND (reference sequence). CDR3 sequence: CASSVLADNNEQFF. Here the CDR3 DNA reads TGTGCCAGTAGTGTACTAGCGGACAACAATGAGCAGTTCTTC.

The chain recombines TRBV5-6 with TRBJ2-5; D might be TRBD2 (5 bases). The CDR3 runs to 18 residues. V lost 0 bases and J 5 bases, leaving 23 bases between the germline ends. Germline V CDR1 and CDR2: SGHDT, YYEEEE. CDR3 amino acids: CASSLGVGTAQRGETQYF. CDR3 DNA sequence: TGTGCCAGCAGCTTGGGAGTCGGAACAGCCCAAAGAGGGGAGACCCAGTACTTC.